A single sample gave rise to the 20 T cell receptor beta chains below, sequenced in a study of patients and donors after allogeneic stem cell transplantation. MiXCR, run by TCRdb on the RT-PCR reads, gives a single entry per CDR3 protein. In the table there are some 150,000 distinct CDR3 sequences, over 30% of which are singletons. Sequenced sample: blood, either unsorted or a sorted T cell fraction (not recorded which). The receptors come from a human donor who was either an allogeneic HSCT recipient or a stem cell or donor lymphocyte infusion donor (not recorded which). It is not recorded whose cells these are; they may come from a transplant donor.

The genes are TRBV4-2 and TRBJ1-1, with D uncertain. The ends were cut back, 1 base at V and 6 bases at J, with 12 bases in the middle. Germline CDR1 is LGHNA and CDR2 is YNFKEQ. This CDR3 has 14 amino acids. The CDR3 nucleotides read TGTGCCAGCAGCCAAGCTCCCCCAGGTGCTGAAGCTTTCTTT. The encoded protein is CASSQAPPGAEAFF.

The chain combines TRBV12-3 or TRBV12-4 with TRBJ2-2; D uncertain. Between the trimmed V and J ends, which lost 4 bases and 4 bases, there was a span of 10 bases. CDR3 length: 14 residues. This CDR3 reads CASSYGQLTGELFF. For the CDR3, the DNA is TGTGCCAGCAGTTACGGCCAGCTCACCGGGGAGCTGTTTTTT.

This clonotype has more than one count but fewer than ten. The chain's CDR3 is CASSFAGVGGYTF. In DNA, the CDR3 is TGTGCCAGCAGCTTTGCAGGGGTCGGCGGCTACACCTTC. V is TRBV7-3 and J is TRBJ1-2, with D tentatively TRBD1 (6 bases). Per germline, CDR1 SGHTA and CDR2 FQGTGA. The CDR3 is 13 residues long. V was pared by 3 bases and J by 8 bases, with 13 bases between.

V is TRBV4-1 and J is TRBJ1-2; the D gene is possibly TRBD1 (5 bases). Germline V gives CDR1 MGHRA, CDR2 YSYEKL. This CDR3 is 13 amino acids long. V lost 2 bases and J 6 bases, leaving 10 bases between the germline ends. CDR3 DNA: TGCGCCAGCAGCCAATCTGGGGACGATGGCTACACCTTC. Translated: CASSQSGDDGYTF.

The CDR3 region is CASSSPSGSYPYEQYV. Written as DNA, the CDR3 is TGTGCCAGCAGTTCCCCTTCCGGGTCCTACCCCTACGAGCAGTACGTC. The chain is built from TRBV6-5 and TRBJ2-7; D ambiguous. This CDR3 contains 16 residues. V was clipped by 4 bases and J by 2 bases, with 18 bases between them. Germline V gene lookup returns CDR1 MNHEY and CDR2 SVGAGI.

The genes are TRBV20-1 and TRBJ1-5; D may be TRBD1 (5 bases). CDR3 length equals 13 residues. Trimming took 3 bases from V and 5 from J, leaving 11 bases between them. CDR1 is DFQATT, CDR2 SNEGSKA, per germline (reference sequence). The CDR3 spells CSARQGWDQPQHF. In nucleotides, the CDR3 is TGCAGTGCTAGGCAGGGATGGGATCAGCCCCAGCATTTT.

This chain connects TRBV5-1 to TRBJ2-3, with TRBD1 matching 7 bases. Germline V gives CDR1 SGHRS, CDR2 YFSETQ. CDR3 size: 16 residues. V shed 2 bases and J 1 base; nucleotides not matched to a gene: 7. For the CDR3, the DNA is TGCGCCAGCAGCTTCCAAGGGGGCGAAGGCACAGATACGCAGTATTTT. Amino acids: CASSFQGGEGTDTQYF.

This chain connects TRBV20-1 to TRBJ1-1; D gene uncertain. This CDR3 has 15 amino acids. Trimming pared 0 bases from V and 1 base from J, leaving 12 bases between. Germline V lookup: CDR1 DFQATT, CDR2 SNEGSKA (reference sequence). The CDR3 DNA sequence: TGCAGTGCTAGAGATATTAAAGGCACGAACACTGAAGCTTTCTTT. It translates to CSARDIKGTNTEAFF.

The chain employs TRBV12-3 or TRBV12-4 and TRBJ1-4; D ambiguous. The CDR3 is 14 amino acids. Trimming cost V 3 bases and J 11 bases, with 16 bases left between them. The CDR3 nucleotides are TGTGCCAGCAGTTTGTCCGGTACAGTGGACAAACTGTTTTTT. Amino acid sequence: CASSLSGTVDKLFF.

The chain carries TRBV28 and TRBJ1-2, with D unclear. Germline CDR1 is MDHEN and CDR2 is SYDVKM. This CDR3 has 13 residues. The V and J ends lost 6 bases and 0 bases respectively, with 8 bases between them. The CDR3 is CASSITSNYGYTF. The CDR3 DNA reads TGTGCCAGCAGCATAACGTCTAACTATGGCTACACCTTC.

V usage is TRBV28 and J usage is TRBJ1-6; maybe TRBD1 (6 bases). This CDR3 has 17 amino acids. CDR1 and CDR2 from the germline V gene are MDHEN and SYDVKM. The V end was cut by 6 bases, the J end by 2 bases, with 17 bases between. CDR3 in DNA: TGTGCCAGCAGCTCCGGGGGGGACAACCCCTATAATTCACCCCTCCACTTT. Its translation: CASSSGGDNPYNSPLHF.

The rearrangement links TRBV7-2 to TRBJ2-6; D gene uncertain. Trimming took 6 bases from V and 7 from J, leaving 7 bases between them. Germline V gene lookup returns CDR1 SGHTA and CDR2 FQGNSA. The length of the CDR3 is 12 residues. CDR3 nucleotides: TGTGCCAGCAGTCCTGTAGCCAACGTCCTGACTTTC. Translating it yields CASSPVANVLTF.

This clonotype showed up many times. CDR3 in amino acids: CASSPGQYGYTF. Written as DNA, the CDR3 is TGTGCCAGCAGCCCCGGACAGTATGGCTACACCTTC. The chain joins TRBV4-2 to TRBJ1-2, with D possibly matching TRBD1 (6 bases). Trimming took 4 bases from V and 5 from J, leaving 8 bases between them. CDR3 length: 12 residues. Germline V CDR1 and CDR2: LGHNA, YNFKEQ.

This clonotype has only a few counts. This chain links TRBV5-1 with TRBJ1-3; 10 bases are shared with TRBD1. The germline V gene encodes CDR1 SGHRS and CDR2 YFSETQ. The CDR3 totals 15 residues. Trimming cost V 3 bases and J 4 bases; bases outside gene matches: 4. Written as DNA, the CDR3 is TGCGCCAGCAGCTCTCGGACAGGGGGAGGAAACACCATATATTTT. Amino acids: CASSSRTGGGNTIYF.

V is TRBV6-2 or TRBV6-3 and J is TRBJ2-6; 9 nucleotides match TRBD1. CDR3 size: 17 residues. V lost 6 bases to trimming and J lost 1 base; unmatched junction nucleotides: 7. Germline CDR1 and CDR2: MNHEY and SVGEGT. CDR3 sequence: CASSPGQGVSGANVLTF. The CDR3 nucleotides read TGTGCCAGCAGCCCGGGACAGGGAGTTTCTGGGGCCAACGTCCTGACTTTC.

The genes are TRBV13 and TRBJ2-2; tentative D call: TRBD1 (6 bases). Germline loops: CDR1 PRHDT, CDR2 FYEKMQ (reference sequence). V was trimmed by 5 bases and J by 3 bases, leaving 10 bases between them. This CDR3 has 14 residues. The CDR3 DNA reads as TGTGCCAGCAGCCCTAACAGGGACACCGGGGAGCTGTTTTTT. This gives the protein CASSPNRDTGELFF.

This chain uses TRBV27 with TRBJ2-7; D could derive from TRBD1 or TRBD2 (6 bases each). V was cut by 6 bases and J by 2 bases, with 17 bases left in between. CDR3 length: 15 residues. Germline V gene lookup returns CDR1 MNHEY and CDR2 SMNVEV (reference sequence). CDR3 nucleotide sequence: TGTGCCAGCAGATCCTCGGGGGACATCACCTACGAGCAGTACTTC. Translating gives CASRSSGDITYEQYF.

The sample holds a few counts of this clonotype. The rearrangement uses TRBV12-3 or TRBV12-4 and TRBJ1-1; D is possibly TRBD1 (5 bases). The CDR3 runs to 15 residues. Trimming took 7 bases from V and 6 from J, leaving 21 bases between them. In DNA form, the CDR3 reads TGTGCCAGCATCAGTTTTGGGGCCTTTAACGCTGAAGCTTTCTTT. Its protein is CASISFGAFNAEAFF.

As DNA, the CDR3 is TGTGCCAGCTCACCACCCCGGGGTTCCTACGAGCAGTACTTC. This sequence encodes CASSPPRGSYEQYF. This chain joins TRBV18 and TRBJ2-7, with D maybe TRBD2 (5 bases). CDR1 is KGHSH and CDR2 is LQKENI in the germline V gene. The CDR3 contains 14 residues. Deletions cut 0 bases from V and 1 base from J, with 7 bases between.

This clonotype was detected a few times. This sequence joins TRBV5-1 and TRBJ1-4; no clear D gene. Germline V lookup: CDR1 SGHRS, CDR2 YFSETQ. V gave up 3 bases and J gave up 6 bases, with 9 bases separating them. The length of the CDR3 is 13 residues. CDR3 in DNA: TGCGCCAGCAGCTCCGTGGACGATGAAAAACTGTTTTTT. This translates into CASSSVDDEKLFF.